This entry describes one T cell receptor (beta chain). The data originate from a study of shared clonotypes between healthy human individuals. Germline loops: CDR1 SGHNT, CDR2 YYREEE (reference sequence). The CDR3 consists of 19 residues. V shed 4 bases, J shed 1 base, and the junction held 15 bases outside the gene matches. TCRdb keeps only in-frame clones here, not all; method: immunoSEQ multiplex PCR. The sample gives over a million clones, approximately 70% of which show up once; approximately 1.5% is in the top ten. The sequencing sample was made of memory CD4+ T cells sorted from blood. Regarding subset: CD45RA-negative fraction. The source is a young man in good health. The rearrangement joins TRBV5-4 to TRBJ1-1; 11 bases align to TRBD1. CDR3 amino acids: CASSPPPGQGAPGNTEAFF. The CDR3 coding sequence is TGTGCCAGCAGCCCTCCGCCCGGACAGGGGGCTCCCGGGAACACTGAAGCTTTCTTT.